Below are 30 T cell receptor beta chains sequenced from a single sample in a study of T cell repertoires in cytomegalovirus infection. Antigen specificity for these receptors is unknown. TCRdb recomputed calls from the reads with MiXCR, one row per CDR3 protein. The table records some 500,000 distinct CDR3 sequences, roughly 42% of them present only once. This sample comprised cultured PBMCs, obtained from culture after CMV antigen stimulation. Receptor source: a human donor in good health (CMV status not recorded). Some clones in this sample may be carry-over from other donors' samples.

Here the CDR3 DNA reads TGTGCCAGCAGCCTGAATGGGATGGGCTACACCTTC. It translates to CASSLNGMGYTF. The genes are TRBV7-9 and TRBJ1-2; D call uncertain. Germline-derived CDR1 and CDR2 are SEHNR and FQNEAQ (reference sequence). This CDR3 region has 12 residues. Deletions cut 5 bases from V and 8 bases from J, with 12 bases between.

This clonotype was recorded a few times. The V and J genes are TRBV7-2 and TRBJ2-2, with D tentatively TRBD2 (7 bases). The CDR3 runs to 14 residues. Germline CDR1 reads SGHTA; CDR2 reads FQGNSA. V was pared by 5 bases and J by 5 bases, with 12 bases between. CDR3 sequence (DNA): TGTGCCAGCAGCCGCGGGGGCTGGACCGGGGAGCTGTTTTTT. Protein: CASSRGGWTGELFF.

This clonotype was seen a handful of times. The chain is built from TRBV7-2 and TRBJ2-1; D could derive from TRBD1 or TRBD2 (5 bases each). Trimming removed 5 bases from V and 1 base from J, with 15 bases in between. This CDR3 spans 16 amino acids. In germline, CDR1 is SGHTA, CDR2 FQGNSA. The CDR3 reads CASSISGTWSYNEQFF. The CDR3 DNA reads TGTGCCAGCAGCATCTCAGGGACCTGGTCCTACAATGAGCAGTTCTTC.

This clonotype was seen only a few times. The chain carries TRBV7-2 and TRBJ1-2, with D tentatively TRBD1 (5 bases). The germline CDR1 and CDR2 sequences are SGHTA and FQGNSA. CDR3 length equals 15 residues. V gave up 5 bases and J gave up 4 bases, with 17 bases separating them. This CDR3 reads CASSRVADQGYGYTF. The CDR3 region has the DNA TGTGCCAGCAGCCGCGTAGCGGACCAGGGCTATGGCTACACCTTC. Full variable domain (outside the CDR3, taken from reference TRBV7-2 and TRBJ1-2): GAGVSQSPSNKVTEKGKDVELRCDPISGHTALYWYRQSLGQGLEFLIYFQGNSAPDKSGLPSDRFSAERTGGSVSTLTIQRTQQEDSAVYLCASSRVADQGYGYTFGSGTRLTVV.

The CDR3 DNA reads as TGCGCCAGCAGCGAGGGACTAGCGCTCTATGAGCAGTTCTTC. This translates into CASSEGLALYEQFF. The V call is TRBV5-1, the J call TRBJ2-1; TRBD2 agrees at 10 bases. The CDR3 has 14 amino acids. The V segment lost 4 bases and the J segment 8 bases; nucleotides outside the gene matches: 6. Germline V gives CDR1 SGHRS, CDR2 YFSETQ.

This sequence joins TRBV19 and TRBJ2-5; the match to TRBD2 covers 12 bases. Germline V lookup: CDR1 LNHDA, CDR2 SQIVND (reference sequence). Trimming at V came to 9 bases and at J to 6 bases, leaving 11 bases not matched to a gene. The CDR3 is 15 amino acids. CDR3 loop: CASPNRTSGDKTQYF. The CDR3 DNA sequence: TGTGCCAGCCCGAATCGGACTAGCGGGGATAAGACCCAGTACTTC.

Here the CDR3 DNA reads TGTGCCATCAGTGAGGACAGGGGGCGCGTTTACGAGCAGTACTTC. It specifies CAISEDRGRVYEQYF. This chain links TRBV10-3 with TRBJ2-7; TRBD1 agrees at 10 bases. The ends lost 2 bases at V and 4 bases at J; junction bases unmatched: 5. The CDR3 is 15 residues long. Germline V gene sequence: CDR1 ENHRY, CDR2 SYGVKD.

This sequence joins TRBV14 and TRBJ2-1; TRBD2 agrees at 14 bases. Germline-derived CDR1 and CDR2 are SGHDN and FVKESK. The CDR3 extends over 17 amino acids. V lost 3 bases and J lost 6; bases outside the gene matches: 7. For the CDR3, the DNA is TGTGCCAGCAGCCAGAGCACGGGACTAGCGGGAGTCAATGAGCAGTTCTTC. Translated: CASSQSTGLAGVNEQFF.

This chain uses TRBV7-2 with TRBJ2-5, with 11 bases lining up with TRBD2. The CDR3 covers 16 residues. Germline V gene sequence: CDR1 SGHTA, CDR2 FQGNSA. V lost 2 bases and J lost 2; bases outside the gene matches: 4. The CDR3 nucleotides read TGTGCCAGCAGCTTACTAGCGGGGGGCCCTCAAGAGACCCAGTACTTC. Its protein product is CASSLLAGGPQETQYF. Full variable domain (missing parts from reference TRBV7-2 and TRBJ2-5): GAGVSQSPSNKVTEKGKDVELRCDPISGHTALYWYRQSLGQGLEFLIYFQGNSAPDKSGLPSDRFSAERTGGSVSTLTIQRTQQEDSAVYLCASSLLAGGPQETQYFGPGTRLLVL.

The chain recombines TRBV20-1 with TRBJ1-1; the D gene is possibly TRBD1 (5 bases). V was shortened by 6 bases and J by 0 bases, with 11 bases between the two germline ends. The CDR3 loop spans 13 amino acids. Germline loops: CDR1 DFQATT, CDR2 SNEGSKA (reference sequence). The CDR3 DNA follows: TGCAGTGCCCCGGGACTGGTGAACACTGAAGCTTTCTTT. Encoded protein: CSAPGLVNTEAFF.

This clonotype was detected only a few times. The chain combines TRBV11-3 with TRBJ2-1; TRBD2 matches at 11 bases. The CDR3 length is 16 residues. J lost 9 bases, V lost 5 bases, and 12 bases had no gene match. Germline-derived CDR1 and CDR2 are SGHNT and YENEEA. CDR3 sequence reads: CASSKTSGGWYSEQFF. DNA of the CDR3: TGTGCCAGCAGCAAAACTAGCGGGGGATGGTATAGTGAGCAGTTCTTC.

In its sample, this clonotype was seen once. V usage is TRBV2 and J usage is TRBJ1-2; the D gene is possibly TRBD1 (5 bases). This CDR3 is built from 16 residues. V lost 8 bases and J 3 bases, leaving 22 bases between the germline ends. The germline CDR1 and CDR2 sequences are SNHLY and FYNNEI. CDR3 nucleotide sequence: TGTGCCAGCGGGGACCTGGGGGAGCGGGGGTACTATGGCTACACCTTC. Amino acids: CASGDLGERGYYGYTF.

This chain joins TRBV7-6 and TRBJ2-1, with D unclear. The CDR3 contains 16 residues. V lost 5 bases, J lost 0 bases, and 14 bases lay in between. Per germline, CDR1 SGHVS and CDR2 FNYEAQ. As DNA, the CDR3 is TGTGCCAGCAGCAATCGGGCCTCAAGCTCCTACAATGAGCAGTTCTTC. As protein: CASSNRASSSYNEQFF.

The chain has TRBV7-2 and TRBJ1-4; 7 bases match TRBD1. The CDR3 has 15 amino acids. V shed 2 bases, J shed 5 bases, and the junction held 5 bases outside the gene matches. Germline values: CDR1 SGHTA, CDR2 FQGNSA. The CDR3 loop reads CASSLLGTENEKLFF. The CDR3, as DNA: TGTGCCAGCAGCTTACTCGGGACAGAGAATGAAAAACTGTTTTTT.

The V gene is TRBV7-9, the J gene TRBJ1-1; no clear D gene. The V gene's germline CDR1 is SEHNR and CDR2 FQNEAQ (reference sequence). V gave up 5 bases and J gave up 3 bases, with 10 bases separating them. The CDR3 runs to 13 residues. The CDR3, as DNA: TGTGCCAGCAGCGGAGCTCGTTACACTGAAGCTTTCTTT. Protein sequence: CASSGARYTEAFF.

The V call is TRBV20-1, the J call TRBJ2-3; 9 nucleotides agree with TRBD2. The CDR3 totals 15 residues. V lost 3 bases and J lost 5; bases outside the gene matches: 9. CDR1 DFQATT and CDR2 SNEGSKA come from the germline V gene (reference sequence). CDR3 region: CSASPSSGAGDTQYF. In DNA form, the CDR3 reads TGCAGTGCTAGCCCATCTAGCGGGGCTGGAGATACGCAGTATTTT.

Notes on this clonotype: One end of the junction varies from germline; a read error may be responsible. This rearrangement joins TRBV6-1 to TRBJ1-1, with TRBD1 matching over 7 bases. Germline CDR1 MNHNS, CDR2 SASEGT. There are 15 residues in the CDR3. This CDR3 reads CASSEDWPPPGQLVF. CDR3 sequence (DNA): TGTGCCAGCAGTGAAGATTGGCCACCCCCGGGACAGCTTGTCTTT.

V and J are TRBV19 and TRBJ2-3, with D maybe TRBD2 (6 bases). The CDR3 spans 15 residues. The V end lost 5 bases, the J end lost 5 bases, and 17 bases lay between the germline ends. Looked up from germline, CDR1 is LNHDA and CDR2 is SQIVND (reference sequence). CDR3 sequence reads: CASSPTGTPQDTQYF. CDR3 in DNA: TGTGCCAGTAGTCCAACCGGGACTCCCCAAGATACGCAGTATTTT.

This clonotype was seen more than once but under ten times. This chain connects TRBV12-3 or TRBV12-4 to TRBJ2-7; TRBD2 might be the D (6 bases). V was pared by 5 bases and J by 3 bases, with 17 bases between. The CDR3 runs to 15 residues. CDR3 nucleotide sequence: TGTGCCAGCAGTCGTTCGTGGGGTAGCGGCTACGAGCAGTACTTC. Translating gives CASSRSWGSGYEQYF.

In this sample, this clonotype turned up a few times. CDR3 nucleotide sequence: TGTGCCAGCAGCCTCGGGACAGGAGTGGAAAAACTGTTTTTT. It yields the protein CASSLGTGVEKLFF. The V and J genes are TRBV7-6 and TRBJ1-4, with 8 nucleotides matching TRBD1. Germline V lookup: CDR1 SGHVS, CDR2 FNYEAQ. The CDR3 consists of 14 residues. The V segment lost 5 bases and the J segment 8 bases; nucleotides outside the gene matches: 7.

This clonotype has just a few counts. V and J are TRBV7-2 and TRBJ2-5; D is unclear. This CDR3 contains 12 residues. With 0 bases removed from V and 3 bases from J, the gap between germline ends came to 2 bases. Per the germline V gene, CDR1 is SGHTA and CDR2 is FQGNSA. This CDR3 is CASSLAKETQYF. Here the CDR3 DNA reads TGTGCCAGCAGCTTAGCGAAAGAGACCCAGTACTTC.

As DNA, the CDR3 is TGTGCCAGCAGCCAAGTGGGGACCCTTGGCGGTGAAGCTTTCTTT. As protein: CASSQVGTLGGEAFF. The rearrangement uses TRBV3-1 and TRBJ1-1; D is perhaps TRBD1 (5 bases). The CDR3 spans 15 residues. The germline gives CDR1 LGHDT, CDR2 YNNKEL (reference sequence). V was clipped by 1 base and J by 7 bases, with 16 bases between them.

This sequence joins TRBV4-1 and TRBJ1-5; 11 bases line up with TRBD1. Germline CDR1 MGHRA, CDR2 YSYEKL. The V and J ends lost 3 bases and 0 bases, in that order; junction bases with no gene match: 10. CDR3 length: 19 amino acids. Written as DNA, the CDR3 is TGCGCCAGCAGCCACCCACCGGGACAGGGGGTTTATAGCAATCAGCCCCAGCATTTT. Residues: CASSHPPGQGVYSNQPQHF.

DNA of the CDR3: TGTGCCAGCAGCTCGGGGCCTTTTTACACTGAAGCTTTCTTT. As protein: CASSSGPFYTEAFF. V usage is TRBV7-8 and J usage is TRBJ1-1; D is perhaps TRBD1 (5 bases). Germline CDR1 reads SGHVS; CDR2 reads FQNEAQ. The length of the CDR3 is 14 residues. Trimming left V 4 bases short and J 3 bases short, with 12 bases between.

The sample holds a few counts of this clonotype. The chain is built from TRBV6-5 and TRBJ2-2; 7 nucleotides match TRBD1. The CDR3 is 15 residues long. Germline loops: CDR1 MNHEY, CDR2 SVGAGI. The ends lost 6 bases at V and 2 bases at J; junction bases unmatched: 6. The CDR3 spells CASRRTGLNTGELFF. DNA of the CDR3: TGTGCCAGCAGGAGGACAGGCCTTAACACCGGGGAGCTGTTTTTT.

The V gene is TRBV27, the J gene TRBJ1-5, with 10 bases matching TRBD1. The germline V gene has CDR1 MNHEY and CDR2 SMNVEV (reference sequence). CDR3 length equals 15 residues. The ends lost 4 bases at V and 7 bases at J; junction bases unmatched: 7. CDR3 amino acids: CASSSLDRGQQPQHF. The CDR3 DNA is TGTGCCAGCAGTTCCCTCGACAGGGGGCAACAGCCCCAGCATTTT.

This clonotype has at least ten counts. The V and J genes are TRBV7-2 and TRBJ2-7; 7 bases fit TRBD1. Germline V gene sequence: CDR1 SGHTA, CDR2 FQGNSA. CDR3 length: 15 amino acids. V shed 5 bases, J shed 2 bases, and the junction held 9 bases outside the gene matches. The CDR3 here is CASSLTGSSTYEQYF. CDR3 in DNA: TGTGCCAGCAGCCTGACAGGGAGTAGCACCTACGAGCAGTACTTC.

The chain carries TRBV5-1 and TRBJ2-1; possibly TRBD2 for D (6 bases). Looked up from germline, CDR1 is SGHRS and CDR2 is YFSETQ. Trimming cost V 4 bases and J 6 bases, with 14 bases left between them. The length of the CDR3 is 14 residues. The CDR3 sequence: CASSITGGLNEQFF. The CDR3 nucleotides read TGCGCCAGCAGCATAACCGGGGGTCTCAATGAGCAGTTCTTC.

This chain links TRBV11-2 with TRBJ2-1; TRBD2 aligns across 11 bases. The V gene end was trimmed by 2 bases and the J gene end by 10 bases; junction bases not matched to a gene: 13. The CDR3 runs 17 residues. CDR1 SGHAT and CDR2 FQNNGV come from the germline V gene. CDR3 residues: CASSLQPRLAGPGEQFF. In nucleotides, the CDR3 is TGTGCCAGCAGCTTACAACCGCGACTAGCGGGGCCCGGGGAGCAGTTCTTC. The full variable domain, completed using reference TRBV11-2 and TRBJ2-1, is EAGVAQSPRYKIIEKRQSVAFWCNPISGHATLYWYQQILGQGPKLLIQFQNNGVVDDSQLPKDRFSAERLKGVDSTLKIQPAKLEDSAVYLCASSLQPRLAGPGEQFFGPGTRLTVL.

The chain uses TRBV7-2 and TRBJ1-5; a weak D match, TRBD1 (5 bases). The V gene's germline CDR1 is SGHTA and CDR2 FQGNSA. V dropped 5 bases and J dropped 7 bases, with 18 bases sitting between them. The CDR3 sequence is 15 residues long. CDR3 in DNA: TGTGCCAGCAGCCCCCGTCGCGAGGGGACGCAGCCCCAGCATTTT. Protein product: CASSPRREGTQPQHF. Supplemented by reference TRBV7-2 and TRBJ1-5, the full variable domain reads GAGVSQSPSNKVTEKGKDVELRCDPISGHTALYWYRQSLGQGLEFLIYFQGNSAPDKSGLPSDRFSAERTGGSVSTLTIQRTQQEDSAVYLCASSPRREGTQPQHFGDGTRLSIL.